These 30 T cell receptor beta chains share one sample of origin, sequenced in a study of T cells in Graves' hyperthyroidism and ophthalmopathy. There were TCR beta CDR3 regions amplified from RNA transcripts. First-round RT-PCR with HTBI primers amplified the TCR CDR3 region. TCRdb called the multiplex PCR reads again in MiXCR, with one record for every CDR3 protein. The sample lists under 550,000 distinct CDR3 sequences, around 15% seen once, with 4% to 6.5% in the top ten. The sequenced sample consisted of blood. All receptors come from a woman aged 18 to 35 with Graves' hyperthyroidism.

This clonotype was counted only a few times. The chain employs TRBV28 and TRBJ1-2; a weak D match, TRBD1 (6 bases). CDR3 size: 14 residues. Germline V gene data show CDR1 as MDHEN and CDR2 as SYDVKM. Trimming took 3 bases from V and 8 from J, leaving 16 bases between them. Here the CDR3 reads CASSFMAGADGYTF. CDR3 in DNA: TGTGCCAGCAGTTTTATGGCGGGGGCAGACGGCTACACCTTC.

This chain connects TRBV5-8 to TRBJ1-2; a possible D gene is TRBD1 (5 bases). V was cut by 2 bases and J by 4 bases, with 9 bases left in between. Germline values: CDR1 SGHTS, CDR2 YDEGEE. The length of the CDR3 is 13 residues. The CDR3 loop reads CASSFRDAYGYTF. The CDR3 DNA reads TGTGCCAGCAGCTTCCGGGACGCCTATGGCTACACCTTC. The whole variable domain, filled in from reference TRBV5-8 and TRBJ1-2, reads EAGVTQSPTHLIKTRGQQATLRCSPISGHTSVYWYQQALGLGLQFLLWYDEGEERNRGNFPPRFSGRQFPNYSSELNVNALELEDSALYLCASSFRDAYGYTFGSGTRLTVV.

This sequence joins TRBV5-8 and TRBJ1-5; maybe TRBD1 (6 bases). From germline, CDR1 is SGHTS and CDR2 YDEGEE. The germline V and J ends were trimmed by 3 bases and 6 bases, with 13 bases remaining between them. The CDR3 sequence is 14 residues long. The CDR3 protein is CASSYTRGIQPQHF. The CDR3 region has the DNA TGTGCCAGCAGCTACACCAGGGGAATTCAGCCCCAGCATTTT.

V and J are TRBV15 and TRBJ2-7; 8 nucleotides align to TRBD2. The trim removed 0 bases at V and 4 bases at J, leaving 29 bases unmatched. Germline CDR1 reads LNHNV; CDR2 reads YYDKDF (reference sequence). This CDR3 comprises 23 residues. In DNA, the CDR3 is TGTGCCACCAGCAGAGATTCCGGAAGGACCGGGACTGGACCGAGGCTAGCGGGTTACGAGCAGTACTTC. Translated, it gives CATSRDSGRTGTGPRLAGYEQYF.

The V gene is TRBV7-9, the J gene TRBJ2-1, with D possibly TRBD2 on 5 matching bases. This CDR3 contains 17 residues. Germline CDR1 and CDR2: SEHNR and FQNEAQ (reference sequence). V was pared by 4 bases and J by 0 bases, with 16 bases between. The CDR3 spells CASSSPETGSSYNEQFF. The CDR3, as DNA: TGTGCCAGCAGCTCCCCCGAGACGGGGAGCTCCTACAATGAGCAGTTCTTC.

This clonotype was found many times. The genes are TRBV3-1 and TRBJ1-4; D may be TRBD1 (5 bases). V dropped 1 base and J dropped 8 bases, with 8 bases sitting between them. CDR3 size: 13 residues. Germline V gene lookup returns CDR1 LGHDT and CDR2 YNNKEL (reference sequence). The CDR3 loop is CASSQVPGEKLFF. CDR3 nucleotide sequence: TGTGCCAGCAGCCAAGTGCCAGGGGAAAAACTGTTTTTT.

The chain employs TRBV28 and TRBJ1-6; TRBD1 aligns across 9 bases. The junction had 6 bases not matched to a gene; V was cut back by 3 bases and J by 0 bases. The CDR3 length is 18 residues. The germline V gene encodes CDR1 MDHEN and CDR2 SYDVKM. The CDR3 DNA reads TGTGCCAGCAGTTTGGGACAGGGAAAGAGCTCCTATAATTCACCCCTCCACTTT. Amino acid sequence: CASSLGQGKSSYNSPLHF.

The genes are TRBV5-5 and TRBJ1-5; 10 positions agree with TRBD1. The CDR3 runs to 16 residues. Germline loops: CDR1 SGHKS, CDR2 YYEKEE (reference sequence). Losses at the gene ends were 3 bases for V and 4 bases for J; bases not matched to a gene: 7. As DNA, the CDR3 is TGTGCCAGCAGCTCAAAGGACAGGGGGATTAATCAGCCCCAGCATTTT. This codes for CASSSKDRGINQPQHF.

There are many counts of this clonotype. The chain combines TRBV7-3 with TRBJ2-1; TRBD2 matches at 14 bases. The germline gives CDR1 SGHTA, CDR2 FQGTGA. Trimming at V came to 6 bases and at J to 7 bases, leaving 11 bases not matched to a gene. CDR3 length equals 17 residues. The CDR3 sequence: CASSLDGTSGSRNEQFF. CDR3 nucleotide sequence: TGTGCCAGCAGTCTCGACGGGACTAGCGGGAGCAGGAATGAGCAGTTCTTC.

A word on this clonotype: A much larger clone sits a single nucleotide away, making a read error possible. The chain couples TRBV20-1 to TRBJ1-5, with D hard to call. The CDR3 loop spans 12 amino acids. Looked up from germline, CDR1 is DFQATT and CDR2 is SNEGSKA (reference sequence). The CDR3 coding sequence is TGCAGTCCTAGGTTTAGCAATCAGCCCCAGCATTTT. Translating gives CSPRFSNQPQHF.

The V gene is TRBV14, the J gene TRBJ2-7, with 11 bases that match TRBD2. CDR1 is SGHDN and CDR2 is FVKESK in the germline V gene. This CDR3 comprises 16 residues. V lost 0 bases, J lost 4 bases, and 5 bases stayed unmatched. CDR3: CASSQDLASGRYEQYF. The CDR3 region has the DNA TGTGCCAGCAGCCAAGATCTCGCTAGCGGGAGGTACGAGCAGTACTTC.

This clonotype has ten or more counts. This CDR3 is CASSTTGAGQPQHF. CDR3 DNA: TGTGCCAGCAGCACAACGGGTGCGGGGCAGCCCCAGCATTTT. The rearrangement links TRBV12-3 or TRBV12-4 to TRBJ1-5, with D unclear. CDR3 length: 14 residues. The V gene lost 6 bases and the J gene lost 7 bases, with 16 bases spanning the gap.

This clonotype was seen a few times. The chain recombines TRBV11-2 with TRBJ2-5, with D unresolved. With 3 bases removed from V and 5 bases from J, the gap between germline ends came to 10 bases. CDR1 SGHAT and CDR2 FQNNGV come from the germline V gene. This CDR3 region has 13 residues. The CDR3 DNA reads as TGTGCCAGCAGCTTCACAGAGCGCGAGACCCAGTACTTC. Translated: CASSFTERETQYF.

This clonotype was seen ten or more times. V and J are TRBV5-1 and TRBJ2-5, with TRBD2 matching over 7 bases. CDR1 and CDR2 (germline): SGHRS, YFSETQ. Trimming at V came to 4 bases and at J to 0 bases, leaving 6 bases not matched to a gene. This CDR3 has 15 amino acids. CDR3 sequence: CASSDRGEYQETQYF. CDR3 sequence (DNA): TGCGCCAGCAGCGACCGGGGGGAATACCAAGAGACCCAGTACTTC.

This clonotype was picked up a small number of times. The V and J genes are TRBV6-1 and TRBJ2-4; no definite D call. This CDR3 comprises 14 residues. Germline V gene lookup returns CDR1 MNHNS and CDR2 SASEGT. V was trimmed by 9 bases and J by 3 bases, leaving 15 bases between them. For the CDR3, the DNA is TGTGCCAGTACTGTAGACGGCTACAAAAACATTCAGTACTTC. Translated: CASTVDGYKNIQYF.

This clonotype was counted between two and nine times. This chain links TRBV4-1 with TRBJ2-2; possibly TRBD1 for D (8 bases). V was cut by 4 bases and J by 1 base, with 16 bases left in between. The CDR3 covers 17 residues. The germline V gene has CDR1 MGHRA and CDR2 YSYEKL. Written as DNA, the CDR3 is TGCGCCAGCAGCCCTTCGGGAGGACAGGGGAACACCGGGGAGCTGTTTTTT. This sequence encodes CASSPSGGQGNTGELFF.

The CDR3 spells CASSLGSLAGADTQYF. CDR3 DNA: TGTGCCAGCAGCCTCGGCTCACTAGCGGGAGCAGATACGCAGTATTTT. The V call is TRBV9, the J call TRBJ2-3; 11 bases match TRBD2. This CDR3 is 16 amino acids long. In germline, CDR1 is SGDLS, CDR2 YYNGEE. The V segment lost 4 bases and the J segment 4 bases; nucleotides outside the gene matches: 8.

In this sample, this clonotype turned up many times. The chain links TRBV28 to TRBJ2-7; 7 bases are shared with TRBD2. CDR3 length equals 13 residues. Trimming took 6 bases from V and 3 from J; bases not matched to a gene: 5. CDR1 and CDR2 (germline): MDHEN, SYDVKM. The CDR3 DNA reads TGTGCCAGCAGATTTCCTAGCGGCTACGAGCAGTACTTC. Its protein product is CASRFPSGYEQYF.

In this sample, this clonotype turned up a few times. This sequence joins TRBV6-1 and TRBJ1-4; TRBD1 aligns across 7 bases. The CDR3 sequence is 12 residues long. Losses at the gene ends were 11 bases for V and 4 bases for J; bases not matched to a gene: 4. Germline CDR1 MNHNS, CDR2 SASEGT. CDR3 amino acids: CAGGQINEKLFF. The CDR3 region has the DNA TGTGCCGGGGGACAGATTAATGAAAAACTGTTTTTT.

This clonotype was found many times. The CDR3 loop is CASSPSSGRNEQFF. The CDR3 DNA reads TGTGCCAGCAGTCCCTCTAGCGGGAGAAATGAGCAGTTCTTC. The chain combines TRBV28 with TRBJ2-1, with TRBD2 matching over 10 bases. The germline V gene encodes CDR1 MDHEN and CDR2 SYDVKM. This CDR3 is built from 14 residues. J was trimmed by 7 bases and V by 5 bases; bases with no gene match: 5.

There are many counts of this clonotype. The V call is TRBV12-3 or TRBV12-4, the J call TRBJ2-7; D might be TRBD1 (6 bases). This CDR3 has 13 residues. V gave up 3 bases and J gave up 4 bases, with 10 bases separating them. CDR3 in DNA: TGTGCCAGCAGTTTGGGGGCGATTTACGAGCAGTACTTC. It encodes CASSLGAIYEQYF.

This chain uses TRBV7-2 with TRBJ2-1, with 10 bases matching TRBD2. The V and J ends lost 5 bases and 1 base, in that order; junction bases with no gene match: 11. The germline gives CDR1 SGHTA, CDR2 FQGNSA. The CDR3 is made up of 18 amino acids. CDR3 protein: CASSQDLASGRSYNEQFF. CDR3 nucleotide sequence: TGTGCCAGCAGCCAAGATTTGGCTAGCGGGAGATCCTACAATGAGCAGTTCTTC.

This clonotype was seen many times. The chain uses TRBV30 and TRBJ2-4, with D hard to call. V shed 0 bases and J shed 1 base, with 10 bases lying between them. Germline CDR1 reads GTSNPN; CDR2 reads SVGIG (reference sequence). There are 15 residues in the CDR3. The CDR3 DNA is TGTGCCTGGAGTGTACCCGGCAGCGCCAAAAACATTCAGTACTTC. Its translation: CAWSVPGSAKNIQYF.

In its sample, this clonotype was seen a few times. The CDR3 spells CASSIIGQNYGYTF. The CDR3 DNA reads TGTGCCAGTAGTATAATCGGACAGAACTATGGCTACACCTTC. The chain combines TRBV19 with TRBJ1-2, with a weak D call TRBD1 (6 bases). Trimming took 2 bases from V and 2 from J, leaving 9 bases between them. The CDR3 contains 14 residues. CDR1 LNHDA and CDR2 SQIVND come from the germline V gene (reference sequence).

This clonotype was counted at least ten times. The chain carries TRBV15 and TRBJ2-3; 10 nucleotides agree with TRBD2. This CDR3 has 16 residues. CDR1 and CDR2 (germline): LNHNV, YYDKDF (reference sequence). Trimming removed 1 base from V and 3 bases from J; junction bases left unmatched: 4. The CDR3 reads CATSRASGSWTDTQYF. CDR3 sequence (DNA): TGTGCCACCAGCAGAGCTAGCGGGAGTTGGACAGATACGCAGTATTTT. Looking up the rest from reference TRBV15 and TRBJ2-3 gives the full variable domain: DAMVIQNPRYQVTQFGKPVTLSCSQTLNHNVMYWYQQKSSQAPKLLFHYYDKDFNNEADTPDNFQSRRPNTSFCFLDIRSPGLGDTAMYLCATSRASGSWTDTQYFGPGTRLTVL.

This clonotype was counted many times. The chain uses TRBV28 and TRBJ1-6, with 8 bases fitting TRBD1. Losses at the gene ends were 3 bases for V and 7 bases for J; bases not matched to a gene: 8. The length of the CDR3 is 16 residues. The germline V gene encodes CDR1 MDHEN and CDR2 SYDVKM. CDR3 in amino acids: CASSFFRGRRNSPLHF. The DNA for the CDR3 is TGTGCCAGCAGTTTTTTCAGGGGGCGTCGGAATTCACCCCTCCACTTT.

The table lists this clonotype with a few counts. This chain uses TRBV9 with TRBJ2-1, with 12 bases that match TRBD2. This CDR3 is 15 amino acids long. The germline CDR1 and CDR2 sequences are SGDLS and YYNGEE. Germline trimming cut 0 bases from V and 8 bases from J; bases unmatched to any gene: 3. The DNA for the CDR3 is TGTGCCAGCAGCGTAGCTAGCGGGAGGGGCTATGAGCAGTTCTTC. Residues: CASSVASGRGYEQFF.

In its sample, this clonotype was seen many times. The rearrangement links TRBV28 to TRBJ1-1; D is unclear. Trimming took off 5 bases at V and 2 bases at J, with 12 bases between the two ends. This CDR3 region has 14 residues. CDR1 MDHEN and CDR2 SYDVKM come from the germline V gene. This CDR3 reads CASSPPRRNTEAFF. The CDR3 DNA reads as TGTGCCAGCAGTCCTCCCCGCCGAAACACTGAAGCTTTCTTT.

This clonotype has at least ten counts. The rearrangement links TRBV6-2 or TRBV6-3 to TRBJ2-1, with 11 bases identical to TRBD2. This CDR3 contains 16 residues. Germline assignment: CDR1 MNHEY and CDR2 SVGEGT. V was pared by 5 bases and J by 8 bases, with 11 bases of the junction left unmatched. The CDR3 DNA is TGTGCCAGCAGTCTATATAGCGGGAGGGGGACGGATGAGCAGTTCTTC. Translated, it gives CASSLYSGRGTDEQFF.

This clonotype has a count of ten or more. The V and J genes are TRBV7-3 and TRBJ2-3, with TRBD2 matching 7 bases. There are 15 residues in the CDR3. V lost 1 base and J lost 3; bases outside the gene matches: 4. The germline gives CDR1 SGHTA, CDR2 FQGTGA. The CDR3 nucleotides read TGTGCCAGCAGCTTAAGCGGGGGTAGGACAGATACGCAGTATTTT. Translation: CASSLSGGRTDTQYF.